The 15 T cell receptor beta chains below all came from one sample that was sequenced in a study of cytomegalovirus exposure and HLA in healthy donors. Using immunoSEQ multiplex PCR, the repertoire was profiled, and TCRdb retains in-frame clones only, with some absent. This sample yields over 200,000 clones, of which around 88% are seen a single time; about 2.9% belongs to the top ten. Sequenced material: PBMCs. All receptors come from a woman under 30 in good health and CMV-seronegative.

V gene TRBV30 combines with J gene TRBJ2-5, with no clear D. Germline values: CDR1 GTSNPN, CDR2 SVGIG (reference sequence). Trimming cost V 1 base and J 1 base, with 10 bases left between them. The CDR3 loop spans 14 amino acids. DNA for the CDR3: TGTGCCTGGAGTGGCTTCGGAGCCCAAGAGACCCAGTACTTC. This gives the protein CAWSGFGAQETQYF.

This clone was seen a handful of times. This chain uses TRBV6-7 with TRBJ2-7; TRBD2 is a possible D gene (5 bases). TRBV6-7 is labeled an ORF, and its function is uncertain. Trimming removed 8 bases at V and 6 bases at J, with 20 bases between. The CDR3 length is 14 residues. This CDR3 is CASLAALPPREQYF. The CDR3 DNA sequence: TGTGCCAGCCTAGCAGCTCTCCCCCCCCGCGAGCAGTACTTC.

The count of this clone is one. The chain has TRBV7-9 and TRBJ2-7; 8 bases are shared with TRBD1. The CDR3 is 14 residues long. Germline assignment: CDR1 SEHNR and CDR2 FQNEAQ (reference sequence). Losses at the gene ends were 5 bases for V and 5 bases for J; bases not matched to a gene: 8. The CDR3 DNA reads TGTGCCAGCAGCACCCGGGACAGGCCACACGAGCAGTACTTC. This codes for CASSTRDRPHEQYF.

The rearrangement joins TRBV27 to TRBJ2-5; maybe TRBD1 (6 bases). V was pared by 5 bases and J by 5 bases, with 15 bases between. This CDR3 is 14 amino acids long. CDR1 and CDR2 (germline): MNHEY, SMNVEV (reference sequence). CDR3 sequence (DNA): TGTGCCAGCAGTAGAACAGGGATTGGGGAGACCCAGTACTTC. This codes for CASSRTGIGETQYF.

The genes are TRBV6-1 and TRBJ2-7, with 10 bases fitting TRBD2. Germline V gene sequence: CDR1 MNHNS, CDR2 SASEGT. The CDR3 loop spans 15 amino acids. V trimming: 6 bases; J trimming: 4 bases; junction bases outside the gene matches: 9. The CDR3 reads CASRPASGSIYEQYF. The CDR3 DNA follows: TGTGCCAGCAGGCCGGCTAGCGGGAGTATTTACGAGCAGTACTTC.

This clone was seen many times. The V gene is TRBV4-2, the J gene TRBJ2-3, with 8 positions matching TRBD1. This CDR3 contains 17 residues. The V gene's germline CDR1 is LGHNA and CDR2 YNFKEQ. Trimming took 2 bases from V and 4 from J; bases not matched to a gene: 11. CDR3 sequence: CASSQPGGAQGADTQYF. The DNA of the CDR3 is TGTGCCAGCAGCCAACCTGGAGGGGCACAGGGGGCAGATACGCAGTATTTT.

The chain links TRBV7-2 to TRBJ2-2; 7 nucleotides line up with TRBD2. The CDR3 length is 16 residues. With 5 bases clipped from V and 1 base from J, the junction kept 7 bases outside the gene matches. CDR1 is SGHTA, CDR2 FQGNSA, per germline. The CDR3 loop is CASSTRDYGNTGELFF. The CDR3 DNA sequence: TGTGCCAGCAGCACCCGGGACTACGGGAACACCGGGGAGCTGTTTTTT.

The V and J genes are TRBV30 and TRBJ2-7; tentative D call: TRBD1 (5 bases). V gave up 0 bases and J gave up 1 base, with 19 bases separating them. CDR3 size: 17 residues. The V gene's germline CDR1 is GTSNPN and CDR2 SVGIG (reference sequence). CDR3 protein: CAWSVAGPRGFSYEQYF. The CDR3 DNA is TGTGCCTGGAGTGTAGCAGGCCCTAGGGGATTTTCCTACGAGCAGTACTTC.

J is TRBJ2-3 and V is TRBV7-3; 11 bases map to TRBD2. Germline CDR1 SGHTA, CDR2 FQGTGA. The CDR3 length is 16 residues. V trimming: 5 bases; J trimming: 1 base; junction bases outside the gene matches: 5. The CDR3 DNA is TGTGCCAGCAGCACCACTAGCGGGAGTGGCACAGATACGCAGTATTTT. Translation gives CASSTTSGSGTDTQYF.

The chain recombines TRBV4-1 with TRBJ2-7; TRBD2 is a possible D gene (6 bases). The germline V and J ends were trimmed by 0 bases and 1 base, with 16 bases remaining between them. This CDR3 comprises 17 residues. CDR1 is MGHRA and CDR2 is YSYEKL in the germline V gene. This chain's CDR3 is CASSQDAGRTGSYEQYF. CDR3 coding DNA: TGCGCCAGCAGCCAAGATGCGGGAAGGACCGGATCCTACGAGCAGTACTTC.

Comment on this clone: Other DNA sequences in the same sample also yield this CDR3. The chain is built from TRBV5-4 and TRBJ1-1; D is unclear. The CDR3 loop spans 14 amino acids. Between the trimmed V and J ends, which lost 0 bases and 0 bases, there was a span of 6 bases. CDR1 and CDR2 (germline): SGHNT, YYREEE (reference sequence). The DNA for the CDR3 is TGTGCCAGCAGCTTGGGGGCCCTGAACACTGAAGCTTTCTTT. It is translated as CASSLGALNTEAFF.

The chain is built from TRBV9 and TRBJ2-7; D is undetermined. This CDR3 region has 14 residues. The germline CDR1 and CDR2 sequences are SGDLS and YYNGEE. The V end lost 4 bases, the J end lost 0 bases, and 11 bases lay between the germline ends. DNA for the CDR3: TGTGCCAGCAGCCCCCCTTCCCTCTCCTACGAGCAGTACTTC. Translating gives CASSPPSLSYEQYF.

CDR3 DNA sequence: TGTGCCAGCAGCTTCTCGGACAGGGAAGCTTTCTTT. Translating it yields CASSFSDREAFF. The gene calls are TRBV11-2 and TRBJ1-1; 7 bases line up with TRBD1. V shed 3 bases and J 8 bases; nucleotides not matched to a gene: 3. The germline V gene has CDR1 SGHAT and CDR2 FQNNGV. The CDR3 covers 12 residues.

J is TRBJ1-2 and V is TRBV5-1; D gene uncertain. The CDR3 length is 13 residues. Germline CDR1 SGHRS, CDR2 YFSETQ. V lost 1 base to trimming and J lost 7 bases, with 11 bases between them. The CDR3 here is CASSLSGNRGYTF. The CDR3 coding sequence is TGCGCCAGCAGCTTGTCCGGGAATCGTGGCTACACCTTC.

The chain is built from TRBV28 and TRBJ2-1, with 8 bases lining up with TRBD2. J was trimmed by 2 bases and V by 4 bases; bases with no gene match: 7. Germline V gene data show CDR1 as MDHEN and CDR2 as SYDVKM. The CDR3 loop spans 16 amino acids. The CDR3 here is CASSSGGGPTYNEQFF. The CDR3 nucleotides are TGTGCCAGCAGTTCCGGCGGGGGGCCGACCTACAATGAGCAGTTCTTC.